These 3 T cell receptor beta chains share one sample of origin, sequenced in a study of shared clonotypes between healthy human individuals. The protocol was immunoSEQ multiplex PCR, while the TCRdb copy is restricted to in-frame clones and leaves out a portion. The table shows 1.5 million to 1.9 million clones, with 95% to 99% occurring only once. The source material was naive CD4+ T cells sorted from blood. Subset in this sample: CD45RA+ positively selected. Source of these receptors: a man aged 25 to 45 in good health.

The genes are TRBV6-6 and TRBJ2-7, with D maybe TRBD1 (5 bases). Germline V gene data show CDR1 as MNHNY and CDR2 as SVGAGI (reference sequence). The CDR3 extends over 14 amino acids. The V end was cut by 7 bases, the J end by 2 bases, with 15 bases between. The CDR3 DNA follows: TGTGCCAGCAAGGTCAGCCAGGGAACCTACGAGCAGTACTTC. Its translation: CASKVSQGTYEQYF.

The genes are TRBV13 and TRBJ2-1; possible D gene TRBD1, 5 bases. Germline assignment: CDR1 PRHDT and CDR2 FYEKMQ (reference sequence). The CDR3 length is 13 residues. The V end was cut by 2 bases, the J end by 8 bases, with 10 bases between. The CDR3 reads CASSLRGGYEQFF. In nucleotides, the CDR3 is TGTGCCAGCAGCTTAAGGGGTGGCTATGAGCAGTTCTTC.

V usage is TRBV5-1 and J usage is TRBJ2-1; 8 bases agree with TRBD1. V gave up 7 bases and J gave up 5 bases; unmatched junction bases: 14. This CDR3 has 16 residues. The V gene's germline CDR1 is SGHRS and CDR2 YFSETQ. The CDR3 region is CASAKFTGGIDNEQFF. The CDR3 DNA sequence: TGCGCCAGCGCTAAGTTCACAGGGGGAATCGACAATGAGCAGTTCTTC.